This TCR beta chain was captured by sequencing in a study of Ad26.COV2.S vaccination and SARS-CoV-2 variants. The overall study: Ad26.COV2.S given intramuscularly, once or twice 56 days apart. Regarding the study as a whole: Placebo recipients showed lower spike-specific TCR breadth than vaccinees.

As for this clone: Its specificity is not known.

Profiled with immunoSEQ multiplex PCR; TCRdb holds only in-frame clones, not every one. The sample carries a few hundred thousand clones, around 87% recorded once. This CDR3 contains 12 residues. The germline CDR1 and CDR2 sequences are MGHRA and YSYEKL. Trimming stripped 4 bases from V and 9 bases from J, with 10 bases between. As to treatment: about 20 received Ad26.COV2.S at low or high dose, single or two shots; 5 received placebo; per-sample allocation not given. Each sample was drawn 63 days after the first injection (of vaccine or placebo). The sample was peripheral blood, taken in a trial of Ad26.COV2.S vaccine versus placebo. The J gene is TRBJ1-5, the V gene TRBV4-1; D is unresolved. The clonotype was recovered from a person aged 18-65 years who received the Ad26.COV2.S COVID-19 vaccine or a placebo. CDR3: CASSPRLGPQHF. The CDR3 nucleotides read TGCGCCAGCAGCCCCCGATTGGGGCCCCAGCATTTT.